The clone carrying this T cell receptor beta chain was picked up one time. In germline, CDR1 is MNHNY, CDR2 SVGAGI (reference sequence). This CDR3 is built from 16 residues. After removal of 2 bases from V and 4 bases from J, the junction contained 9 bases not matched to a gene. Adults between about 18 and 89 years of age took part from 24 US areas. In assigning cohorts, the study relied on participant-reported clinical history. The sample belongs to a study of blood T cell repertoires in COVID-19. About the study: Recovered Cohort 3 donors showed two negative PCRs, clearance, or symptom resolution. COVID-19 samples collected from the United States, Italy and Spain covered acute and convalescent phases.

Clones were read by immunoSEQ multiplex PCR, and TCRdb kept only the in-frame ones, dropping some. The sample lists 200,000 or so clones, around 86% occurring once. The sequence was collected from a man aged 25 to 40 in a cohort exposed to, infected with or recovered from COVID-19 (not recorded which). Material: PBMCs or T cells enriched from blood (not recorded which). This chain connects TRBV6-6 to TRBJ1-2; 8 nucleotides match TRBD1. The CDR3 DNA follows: TGTGCCAGCAGTTACGTCGACAGGGGTGGGGGCTATGGCTACACCTTC. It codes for CASSYVDRGGGYGYTF.